Listed below are T cell receptor beta chains from one sample, sequenced in a study of shared clonotypes between healthy human individuals. The protocol was immunoSEQ multiplex PCR, while the TCRdb copy is restricted to in-frame clones and leaves out a portion. The sample has hundreds of thousands of clones, just over 90% seen once. The sample comprised naive CD8+ T cells sorted from blood. These TCRs come from a young man in good health. Each CDR3 is given with its conserved first and last residue. D genes are given only for firm matches. Part of the rows lack a size; the others show once, few, many or a class for expanded clones.

abundance: .
v_gene: TRBV29-1
j_gene: TRBJ2-7
d_gene: TRBD2
CDR3nt: TGCAGCGCGTGGGGACTAGCGGGGGTCGGGGAGCAGTACTTC
CDR3aa: CSAWGLAGVGEQYF

abundance: once
v_gene: TRBV9
j_gene: TRBJ1-2
d_gene: TRBD1
CDR3nt: TGTGCCACGTATCGACAGGGGGGTGGCTACACCTTC
CDR3aa: CATYRQGGGYTF

abundance: once
v_gene: TRBV28
j_gene: TRBJ2-7
d_gene: .
CDR3nt: TGTGCCAGCAGTTTATTTCGATTGGGGCACAAAGACTCCTACGAGCAGTACTTC
CDR3aa: CASSLFRLGHKDSYEQYF

abundance: .
v_gene: TRBV5-1
j_gene: TRBJ1-4
d_gene: .
CDR3nt: TGCGCCAGCAGCTTGGGTTATGGGGGCACAGAGGAAAAACTGTTTTTT
CDR3aa: CASSLGYGGTEEKLFF

abundance: once
v_gene: TRBV7-2
j_gene: TRBJ2-3
d_gene: TRBD2
CDR3nt: TGTGCCAGCAGCTTAGGGCTAGCGGGCACAGATACGCAGTATTTT
CDR3aa: CASSLGLAGTDTQYF

abundance: .
v_gene: TRBV4-1
j_gene: TRBJ1-5
d_gene: TRBD1
CDR3nt: TGCGCCAGCAGCCAGGACAGGGTAAGCAATCAGCCCCAGCATTTT
CDR3aa: CASSQDRVSNQPQHF

abundance: .
v_gene: TRBV28
j_gene: TRBJ2-7
d_gene: TRBD2
CDR3nt: TGTGCCAGCAGCCTGGGACTAGCGTACGAGCAGTACTTC
CDR3aa: CASSLGLAYEQYF

abundance: .
v_gene: TRBV28
j_gene: TRBJ1-1
d_gene: .
CDR3nt: TGTGCCAGCAGCAGGACGGGGAACACTGAAGCTTTCTTT
CDR3aa: CASSRTGNTEAFF

abundance: .
v_gene: TRBV7-2
j_gene: TRBJ1-1
d_gene: .
CDR3nt: TGTGCCAGCAGCCCCCCCGTTGGTAACACTGAAGCTTTCTTT
CDR3aa: CASSPPVGNTEAFF

abundance: .
v_gene: TRBV9
j_gene: TRBJ2-3
d_gene: TRBD2
CDR3nt: TGTGCCAGCAGCGTGATGGGACTAGCACTTTACACAGATACGCAGTATTTT
CDR3aa: CASSVMGLALYTDTQYF

abundance: once
v_gene: TRBV27
j_gene: TRBJ1-1
d_gene: .
CDR3nt: TGTGCCAGCAAGGGGATGGTGGCGAACACTGAAGCTTTCTTT
CDR3aa: CASKGMVANTEAFF

abundance: .
v_gene: TRBV28
j_gene: TRBJ2-7
d_gene: .
CDR3nt: TGTGCCAGCAGTTTATCGGCATTCGAGCAGTACTTC
CDR3aa: CASSLSAFEQYF

abundance: .
v_gene: TRBV7-8
j_gene: TRBJ2-1
d_gene: .
CDR3nt: TGTGCCAGCAACCTTCCAGGCAATGAGCAGTTCTTC
CDR3aa: CASNLPGNEQFF

abundance: .
v_gene: TRBV27
j_gene: TRBJ2-3
d_gene: .
CDR3nt: TGTGCCAGAGATAGCCTTACCACAGATACGCAGTATTTT
CDR3aa: CARDSLTTDTQYF

abundance: .
v_gene: TRBV6-1
j_gene: TRBJ1-2
d_gene: TRBD1
CDR3nt: TGTGCCAGCAAGGAAATACAGGGGTTTAACTATGGCTACACCTTC
CDR3aa: CASKEIQGFNYGYTF

abundance: .
v_gene: TRBV6-1
j_gene: TRBJ2-1
d_gene: TRBD1
CDR3nt: TGTGCCAGCAGTGCCGAGACAGGGGGCGACTACAATGAGCAGTTCTTC
CDR3aa: CASSAETGGDYNEQFF

abundance: .
v_gene: TRBV7-9
j_gene: TRBJ2-1
d_gene: TRBD1
CDR3nt: TGTGCCAGCAGCGAACACACAGGGGGCCCCAACAATGAGCAGTTCTTC
CDR3aa: CASSEHTGGPNNEQFF

abundance: .
v_gene: TRBV5-1
j_gene: TRBJ2-7
d_gene: .
CDR3nt: TGCGCCAGCAGCTTGCTCGGGCCCGACGAGCAGTACTTC
CDR3aa: CASSLLGPDEQYF

abundance: .
v_gene: TRBV18
j_gene: TRBJ2-1
d_gene: TRBD2
CDR3nt: TGTGCCAGCTCACCAGGGATAGCGGGGAGCGGTGAGCAGTTCTTC
CDR3aa: CASSPGIAGSGEQFF

abundance: .
v_gene: TRBV11-3
j_gene: TRBJ2-1
d_gene: TRBD2
CDR3nt: TGTGCCAGCGGGCGGGAGAGCAATGAGCAGTTCTTC
CDR3aa: CASGRESNEQFF

abundance: .
v_gene: TRBV10-3
j_gene: TRBJ2-3
d_gene: TRBD2
CDR3nt: TGTGCCATCGCCCCCCTTCTAGCGGAGAGCACAGATACGCAGTATTTT
CDR3aa: CAIAPLLAESTDTQYF

abundance: once
v_gene: TRBV15
j_gene: TRBJ2-7
d_gene: TRBD2
CDR3nt: TGTGCCACCAGCAGAGAGGAAGTGCGGGAGGCCTCCTACGAGCAGTACTTC
CDR3aa: CATSREEVREASYEQYF

abundance: .
v_gene: TRBV28
j_gene: TRBJ2-7
d_gene: .
CDR3nt: TGTGCCAGCAGTTTAGGGGTCTACGAGCAGTACTTC
CDR3aa: CASSLGVYEQYF

abundance: .
v_gene: TRBV5-5
j_gene: TRBJ2-1
d_gene: TRBD1
CDR3nt: TGTGCCAGCAGCTTGGGACAGGGGACTGAGCAGTTCTTC
CDR3aa: CASSLGQGTEQFF

abundance: .
v_gene: TRBV27
j_gene: TRBJ2-1
d_gene: .
CDR3nt: TGTGCCAGCAGTTTAAACCCCCTTCGAGCTAGCATCAGTGAGCAGTTCTTC
CDR3aa: CASSLNPLRASISEQFF

abundance: .
v_gene: TRBV11-3
j_gene: TRBJ2-7
d_gene: .
CDR3nt: TGTGCCAGGATACTTGGGGGGAGACAGCAGTACTTC
CDR3aa: CARILGGRQQYF

abundance: .
v_gene: TRBV29-1
j_gene: TRBJ2-5
d_gene: .
CDR3nt: TGCAGCGTGCCGTATGCGGGACGAGAGACCCAGTACTTC
CDR3aa: CSVPYAGRETQYF